One and the same sample provided the 18 T cell receptor beta chains below, sequenced in a study of cytomegalovirus exposure and HLA in healthy donors. PCR was performed using 60 Vbeta and 13 Jbeta primers. The protocol was immunoSEQ multiplex PCR, while the TCRdb copy is restricted to in-frame clones and leaves out a portion. The sample's table shows roughly 120,000 clones. Sequenced sample: PBMCs. The receptors were gathered from a man aged 25-40 years in good health and CMV-seronegative.

V is TRBV6-4 and J is TRBJ1-2; unclear D gene. Germline V gene sequence: CDR1 MRHNA, CDR2 SNTAGT. V lost 0 bases, J lost 7 bases, and 15 bases lay in between. The CDR3 totals 15 residues. DNA of the CDR3: TGTGCCAGCAGTGACTCGAAATCCCCCGGGAGTGGCTACACCTTC. Encoded protein: CASSDSKSPGSGYTF.

The V gene is TRBV5-1, the J gene TRBJ2-3; 9 bases are a match to TRBD2. The trim removed 4 bases at V and 3 bases at J, leaving 9 bases unmatched. This CDR3 contains 16 residues. From germline, CDR1 is SGHRS and CDR2 YFSETQ. In DNA, the CDR3 is TGCGCCAGCAGCCTGAGGGGCGGGGGGGAAACAGATACGCAGTATTTT. Translation: CASSLRGGGETDTQYF.

The chain combines TRBV18 with TRBJ2-7, with TRBD2 matching 14 bases. The CDR3 loop spans 17 amino acids. CDR1 KGHSH and CDR2 LQKENI come from the germline V gene. V lost 3 bases to trimming and J lost 2 bases; unmatched junction nucleotides: 6. The CDR3 reads CASSPIGTSGGTYEQYF. CDR3 nucleotides: TGTGCCAGCTCACCGATAGGGACTAGCGGGGGAACCTACGAGCAGTACTTC.

About this clone itself: Germline is not matched at one junction end, which may reflect a read error. The same CDR3 is also encoded by other DNA sequences in this sample. V gene TRBV6-1 combines with J gene TRBJ1-6, with D unresolved. Germline V gene data show CDR1 as MNHNS and CDR2 as SASEGT. This CDR3 has 14 amino acids. As DNA, the CDR3 is TGTGCCAGCACCACGAGGTCCTACAATTCACCCCTCCACTTT. The encoded protein is CASTTRSYNSPLHF.

The chain has TRBV19 and TRBJ1-2; D is undetermined. Trimming left V 5 bases short and J 2 bases short, with 9 bases between. The CDR3 contains 13 residues. Germline CDR1 LNHDA, CDR2 SQIVND (reference sequence). CDR3 protein: CASSVQVNYGYTF. CDR3 sequence (DNA): TGTGCCAGTAGTGTCCAGGTGAACTATGGCTACACCTTC.

With regard to this clone: Other DNA sequences in the same sample also yield this CDR3. V and J are TRBV28 and TRBJ1-2; D unresolved. V was shortened by 3 bases and J by 1 base, with 6 bases between the two germline ends. This CDR3 spans 13 amino acids. Germline V CDR1 and CDR2: MDHEN, SYDVKM. DNA of the CDR3: TGTGCCAGCAGTTTTGGCGGTAACTATGGCTACACCTTC. It specifies CASSFGGNYGYTF.

This chain joins TRBV6-5 and TRBJ2-1; 10 bases map to TRBD2. Trimming took 5 bases from V and 8 from J; bases not matched to a gene: 9. Germline-derived CDR1 and CDR2 are MNHEY and SVGAGI. The CDR3 is 15 amino acids. CDR3 loop: CASSPRTSGLDEQFF. The CDR3 DNA reads as TGTGCCAGCAGTCCCCGGACTAGCGGTTTGGATGAGCAGTTCTTC.

The chain links TRBV9 to TRBJ2-7, with 7 positions matching TRBD1. This CDR3 has 14 residues. Germline trimming cut 2 bases from V and 1 base from J; bases unmatched to any gene: 3. Looked up from germline, CDR1 is SGDLS and CDR2 is YYNGEE. CDR3: CASSVGTASYEQYF. The CDR3 DNA reads as TGTGCCAGCAGCGTTGGGACAGCGTCCTACGAGCAGTACTTC.

V gene TRBV30 combines with J gene TRBJ2-1, with D perhaps matching TRBD1 (6 bases). Germline V gene data show CDR1 as GTSNPN and CDR2 as SVGIG (reference sequence). The length of the CDR3 is 16 residues. V was shortened by 3 bases and J by 8 bases, with 23 bases between the two germline ends. DNA of the CDR3: TGTGCCTGGAGCGACCTACTACCACAGGGATTGGATGAGCAGTTCTTC. This sequence encodes CAWSDLLPQGLDEQFF. Drawing the rest from reference TRBV30 and TRBJ2-1, the complete variable domain is SQTIHQWPATLVQPVGSPLSLECTVEGTSNPNLYWYRQAAGRGLQLLFYSVGIGQISSEVPQNLSASRPQDRQFILSSKKLLLSDSGFYLCAWSDLLPQGLDEQFFGPGTRLTVL.

CDR3 protein: CASSPGTVYSPLHF. Written as DNA, the CDR3 is TGTGCCAGCAGCCCCGGGACAGTTTATTCACCCCTCCACTTT. The chain links TRBV6-5 to TRBJ1-6, with 7 positions matching TRBD1. This CDR3 has 14 amino acids. From germline, CDR1 is MNHEY and CDR2 SVGAGI. After removal of 6 bases from V and 8 bases from J, the junction contained 7 bases not matched to a gene.

The rearrangement links TRBV14 to TRBJ2-1; D possibly corresponds to TRBD1 (6 bases). The CDR3 spans 12 residues. The V end was cut by 1 base, the J end by 16 bases, with 14 bases between. CDR1 and CDR2 (germline): SGHDN, FVKESK. The CDR3 DNA reads as TGTGCCAGCAGCCAAGGGTGGACAGAGCTTTTCTTC. Residues: CASSQGWTELFF.

The V gene is TRBV2, the J gene TRBJ1-2; 9 positions agree with TRBD1. The length of the CDR3 is 13 residues. Germline V lookup: CDR1 SNHLY, CDR2 FYNNEI. The J segment lost 4 bases and the V segment lost 6 bases, leaving 3 bases of the junction unmatched. CDR3 coding DNA: TGTGCCAGCAGGGGACAGGGATTCTATGGCTACACCTTC. Residues: CASRGQGFYGYTF.

The CDR3 region has the DNA TGTGCCAGCAGCGAGGGACAGGGGGCGCGCAATGAGCAGTTCTTC. It specifies CASSEGQGARNEQFF. This sequence joins TRBV6-4 and TRBJ2-1; 12 bases fit TRBD1. Germline CDR1 MRHNA, CDR2 SNTAGT. The CDR3 runs 15 residues. V dropped 6 bases and J dropped 6; count of bases not matched to a gene: 6.

This chain connects TRBV6-5 to TRBJ1-6; D gene unclear. V shed 2 bases and J shed 6 bases, with 11 bases lying between them. The length of the CDR3 is 15 residues. CDR1 and CDR2 from the germline V gene are MNHEY and SVGAGI. For the CDR3, the DNA is TGTGCCAGCAGTTACGGACGGAGGAGTAATTCACCCCTCCACTTT. Encoded protein: CASSYGRRSNSPLHF.

The chain uses TRBV27 and TRBJ1-2; possibly TRBD1 for D (5 bases). The CDR3 runs 13 residues. CDR1 MNHEY and CDR2 SMNVEV come from the germline V gene (reference sequence). With 2 bases removed from V and 4 bases from J, the gap between germline ends came to 8 bases. The CDR3 DNA is TGTGCCAGCAGTTTAAGGGGAGGCTATGGCTACACCTTC. This codes for CASSLRGGYGYTF.

This rearrangement joins TRBV6-4 to TRBJ2-2, with D perhaps TRBD2 (6 bases). Germline V gene sequence: CDR1 MRHNA, CDR2 SNTAGT. This CDR3 spans 13 amino acids. Between the trimmed V and J ends, which lost 5 bases and 5 bases, there was a span of 9 bases. This chain's CDR3 is CASSRDSTGELFF. As DNA, the CDR3 is TGTGCCAGCAGTAGGGACTCTACCGGGGAGCTGTTTTTT.

The V gene is TRBV4-2, the J gene TRBJ2-7; 8 positions match TRBD1. This CDR3 spans 14 amino acids. V shed 4 bases, J shed 3 bases, and the junction held 5 bases outside the gene matches. Germline CDR1 is LGHNA and CDR2 is YNFKEQ. DNA of the CDR3: TGTGCCAGCAGCCTGCCGGGACAGGTCTACGAGCAGTACTTC. Protein sequence: CASSLPGQVYEQYF.

The gene calls are TRBV29-1 and TRBJ1-2; maybe TRBD1 (6 bases). In germline, CDR1 is SQVTM, CDR2 ANQGSEA. The CDR3 is 11 amino acids. V was cut by 8 bases and J by 8 bases, with 15 bases left in between. CDR3 sequence (DNA): TGCAGCACCCGACAGGACCCGGGCTACACCTTC. Translating gives CSTRQDPGYTF.